The 28 T cell receptor beta chains reported below all come from one sample, sequenced in a study of blood T cell repertoires in COVID-19. Repertoires were generated with immunoSEQ multiplex PCR, while TCRdb's copy carries only in-frame clones and drops some. The table has about 330,000 clones, approximately 88% seen once. The sequenced sample consisted of PBMCs or T cells enriched from blood (not recorded which). These receptors were obtained from a man aged 25-45 years who had recovered from COVID-19.

The rearrangement uses TRBV28 and TRBJ1-2; tentatively, D is TRBD1 (5 bases). CDR3 size: 12 residues. CDR1 is MDHEN and CDR2 is SYDVKM in the germline V gene. V lost 5 bases and J 7 bases, leaving 11 bases between the germline ends. The CDR3 loop is CASSIQGGGYTF. As DNA, the CDR3 is TGTGCCAGCAGTATCCAGGGCGGTGGCTACACCTTC.

In its sample, this clone was seen once. The chain uses TRBV9 and TRBJ1-5; 9 nucleotides align to TRBD1. This CDR3 is 14 amino acids long. Trimming took 3 bases from V and 4 from J; bases not matched to a gene: 2. Germline CDR1 SGDLS, CDR2 YYNGEE. The CDR3 bases are TGTGCCAGCAGCGCAGGACAGGGGAATCAGCCCCAGCATTTT. Residues: CASSAGQGNQPQHF.

A single count supports this clone. V gene TRBV28 combines with J gene TRBJ1-2; D is unresolved. V gave up 6 bases and J gave up 8 bases, with 13 bases separating them. The germline V gene has CDR1 MDHEN and CDR2 SYDVKM. The CDR3 length is 12 residues. CDR3 DNA: TGTGCCAGCAGCTACGGGAGCGGAGGCTACACCTTC. This codes for CASSYGSGGYTF.

The chain uses TRBV10-1 and TRBJ2-3; 8 nucleotides match TRBD2. CDR3 size: 17 residues. The germline gives CDR1 WNHNN, CDR2 SYGVQD (reference sequence). The J segment lost 2 bases and the V segment lost 2 bases, leaving 9 bases of the junction unmatched. The chain's CDR3 is CASSEVAGGTLTDTQYF. CDR3 nucleotide sequence: TGCGCCAGCAGTGAGGTGGCGGGGGGTACCCTCACAGATACGCAGTATTTT.

This chain links TRBV18 with TRBJ2-7; D perhaps matches TRBD2 (7 bases). V was trimmed by 8 bases and J by 3 bases, leaving 17 bases between them. This CDR3 has 14 residues. Looked up from germline, CDR1 is KGHSH and CDR2 is LQKENI. CDR3 bases: TGTGCCAGCGCGGTAGGGGGGGCAGGCTACGAGCAGTACTTC. Its translation: CASAVGGAGYEQYF.

The rearrangement joins TRBV4-1 to TRBJ2-5, with unresolved D. Germline CDR1 is MGHRA and CDR2 is YSYEKL. Trimming took 3 bases from V and 5 from J, leaving 4 bases between them. The CDR3 is 11 residues long. CDR3 protein: CASSQEETQYF. CDR3 bases: TGCGCCAGCAGCCAGGAGGAGACCCAGTACTTC.

This CDR3 reads CSVEGLAGGSDTQYF. DNA of the CDR3: TGCAGCGTTGAAGGGCTAGCGGGGGGGTCAGATACGCAGTATTTT. This rearrangement joins TRBV29-1 to TRBJ2-3; 12 bases line up with TRBD2. The CDR3 has 15 amino acids. CDR1 SQVTM and CDR2 ANQGSEA come from the germline V gene. Trimming cost V 1 base and J 4 bases; bases outside gene matches: 3.

The J gene is TRBJ2-7, the V gene TRBV10-3, with D possibly being TRBD1 (5 bases). The CDR3 covers 15 residues. Germline values: CDR1 ENHRY, CDR2 SYGVKD. Trimming cost V 0 bases and J 0 bases, with 9 bases left between them. CDR3 in amino acids: CAISESTVPSYEQYF. The CDR3 DNA reads TGTGCCATCAGTGAGTCGACAGTACCCTCCTACGAGCAGTACTTC.

The chain is built from TRBV28 and TRBJ1-3, with a tentative D call TRBD1 (6 bases). The germline V gene has CDR1 MDHEN and CDR2 SYDVKM. This CDR3 has 18 amino acids. The V gene lost 3 bases and the J gene lost 2 bases, with 20 bases spanning the gap. In nucleotides, the CDR3 is TGTGCCAGCAGTTTTGACCGGACAGCCAGACTCCCTGGAAACACCATATATTTT. It encodes CASSFDRTARLPGNTIYF.

The chain recombines TRBV7-7 with TRBJ2-2, with a weak D call TRBD1 (5 bases). The CDR3 contains 17 residues. Germline CDR1 SSHAT, CDR2 FNYEAQ (reference sequence). V was shortened by 5 bases and J by 0 bases, with 16 bases between the two germline ends. The CDR3 protein is CASSLSLGQANTGELFF. The DNA for the CDR3 is TGTGCCAGCAGCCTCTCCCTGGGGCAGGCGAACACCGGGGAGCTGTTTTTT.

The rearrangement joins TRBV3-1 (or the pseudogene TRBV3-2) to TRBJ2-7, with 7 bases fitting TRBD2. This CDR3 is 13 amino acids long. Germline V gene data show CDR1 as LGHDT and CDR2 as YNNKEL (reference sequence). V lost 2 bases to trimming and J lost 4 bases; unmatched junction nucleotides: 2. This CDR3 reads CASSQRGVYEQYF. In nucleotides, the CDR3 is TGTGCCAGCAGCCAACGGGGGGTATACGAGCAGTACTTC.

This chain uses TRBV11-3 with TRBJ2-5; D might be TRBD1 (8 bases). V dropped 1 base and J dropped 5 bases, with 17 bases sitting between them. Germline assignment: CDR1 SGHNT and CDR2 YENEEA. The CDR3 covers 16 residues. The CDR3 nucleotides are TGTGCCAGCAGCTTAGGCTCGACAGGGGAGGGGGAGACCCAGTACTTC. Translation: CASSLGSTGEGETQYF.

This clone has a single count. CDR3 amino acids: CASSQDESGDSHTDTQYF. The CDR3 nucleotides read TGTGCCAGCAGCCAAGATGAGAGCGGGGACTCACACACAGATACGCAGTATTTT. The V call is TRBV3-1 (or the pseudogene TRBV3-2), the J call TRBJ2-3; 7 nucleotides match TRBD2. The CDR3 runs to 18 residues. Looked up from germline, CDR1 is LGHDT and CDR2 is YNNKEL (reference sequence). The ends lost 0 bases at V and 2 bases at J; junction bases unmatched: 11.

The chain recombines TRBV5-1 with TRBJ2-7; 9 bases align to TRBD2. The CDR3 is made up of 15 amino acids. The V gene's germline CDR1 is SGHRS and CDR2 YFSETQ. V was clipped by 0 bases and J by 0 bases; unmatched bases: 1. The CDR3 spells CASSLGTSDSYEQYF. DNA of the CDR3: TGCGCCAGCAGCTTGGGGACTAGCGACTCCTACGAGCAGTACTTC.

J is TRBJ1-1 and V is TRBV9, with a weak D call TRBD1 (6 bases). Looked up from germline, CDR1 is SGDLS and CDR2 is YYNGEE. CDR3 size: 14 residues. V lost 3 bases and J 2 bases, leaving 11 bases between the germline ends. The CDR3 reads CASSGGQTNTEAFF. For the CDR3, the DNA is TGTGCCAGCAGCGGTGGACAGACAAACACTGAAGCTTTCTTT. The whole variable domain, filled in from reference TRBV9 and TRBJ1-1, reads DSGVTQTPKHLITATGQRVTLRCSPRSGDLSVYWYQQSLDQGLQFLIQYYNGEERAKGNILERFSAQQFPDLHSELNLSSLELGDSALYFCASSGGQTNTEAFFGQGTRLTVV.

The chain combines TRBV13 with TRBJ2-7, with D perhaps matching TRBD1 (6 bases). Germline V gene lookup returns CDR1 PRHDT and CDR2 FYEKMQ (reference sequence). Between the trimmed V and J ends, which lost 0 bases and 5 bases, there was a span of 11 bases. CDR3 length equals 14 residues. The CDR3 DNA follows: TGTGCCAGCAGCTTAGGTTCAGGGGATAACGAGCAGTACTTC. This sequence encodes CASSLGSGDNEQYF.

This clone was found once. The chain has TRBV7-2 and TRBJ1-2; D is uncertain. CDR1 and CDR2 (germline): SGHTA, FQGNSA. The CDR3 is 14 residues long. The V end lost 5 bases, the J end lost 4 bases, and 14 bases lay between the germline ends. The CDR3 DNA reads as TGTGCCAGCAGCCCCATTGGGGAGGCCTATGGCTACACCTTC. Translation gives CASSPIGEAYGYTF. Filled out from reference TRBV7-2 and TRBJ1-2, the complete variable domain reads GAGVSQSPSNKVTEKGKDVELRCDPISGHTALYWYRQSLGQGLEFLIYFQGNSAPDKSGLPSDRFSAERTGGSVSTLTIQRTQQEDSAVYLCASSPIGEAYGYTFGSGTRLTVV.

With respect to this clone: The sample has other DNA sequences that encode this CDR3 too. The chain uses TRBV11-3 and TRBJ2-5; perhaps TRBD2 as D (6 bases). The germline V and J ends were trimmed by 6 bases and 5 bases, with 10 bases remaining between them. The germline V gene has CDR1 SGHNT and CDR2 YENEEA. The CDR3 is made up of 12 amino acids. Here the CDR3 reads CASSRGGETQYF. The CDR3 nucleotides read TGTGCCAGCAGTAGGGGAGGCGAGACCCAGTACTTC.

The chain combines TRBV3-1 (or the pseudogene TRBV3-2) with TRBJ2-1; D may be TRBD2 (5 bases). Trimming took 4 bases from V and 0 from J, leaving 10 bases between them. The CDR3 consists of 15 residues. CDR1 is LGHDT, CDR2 YNNKEL, per germline (reference sequence). Written as DNA, the CDR3 is TGTGCCAGCAGCCCCGGACTGGGCTCCTACAATGAGCAGTTCTTC. Residues: CASSPGLGSYNEQFF.

The CDR3 bases are TGTGCCAGCAAGAGGGACAGTAGACTAAATTCACCCCTCCACTTT. This sequence encodes CASKRDSRLNSPLHF. The chain employs TRBV7-9 and TRBJ1-6; 7 positions match TRBD1. CDR3 size: 15 residues. J lost 7 bases, V lost 7 bases, and 10 bases had no gene match. Per the germline V gene, CDR1 is SEHNR and CDR2 is FQNEAQ (reference sequence).

This clone was seen a few times. CDR3: CASSDPGVRVQFF. CDR3 sequence (DNA): TGTGCCAGCAGCGACCCGGGAGTCCGTGTGCAGTTCTTC. V is TRBV9 and J is TRBJ2-1; D perhaps matches TRBD2 (6 bases). CDR1 and CDR2 from the germline V gene are SGDLS and YYNGEE. The CDR3 length is 13 residues. Trimming left V 3 bases short and J 12 bases short, with 16 bases between.

This clone has at least ten counts. This sequence joins TRBV18 and TRBJ2-5; D may be TRBD2 (6 bases). This CDR3 spans 15 amino acids. V lost 4 bases and J 4 bases, leaving 16 bases between the germline ends. The germline gives CDR1 KGHSH, CDR2 LQKENI. The CDR3 region is CASSLGIAGSETQYF. Here the CDR3 DNA reads TGTGCCAGCTCACTAGGCATCGCGGGGTCAGAGACCCAGTACTTC.

This chain uses TRBV29-1 with TRBJ1-2, with 8 bases identical to TRBD1. Losses at the gene ends were 1 base for V and 4 bases for J; bases not matched to a gene: 11. The CDR3 is 16 residues long. The V gene's germline CDR1 is SQVTM and CDR2 ANQGSEA. CDR3 sequence: CSVEVFLTGVSYGYTF. The CDR3 DNA is TGCAGCGTTGAAGTCTTTCTGACAGGGGTCAGCTATGGCTACACCTTC.

The chain recombines TRBV6-4 with TRBJ2-3, with TRBD2 matching over 11 bases. V lost 0 bases to trimming and J lost 1 base; unmatched junction nucleotides: 0. Per germline, CDR1 MRHNA and CDR2 SNTAGT. This CDR3 is 16 amino acids long. CDR3 nucleotide sequence: TGTGCCAGCAGTGACTCGACTAGCGGGGGCACAGATACGCAGTATTTT. Amino acid sequence: CASSDSTSGGTDTQYF.

This clone was picked up a small number of times. V and J are TRBV10-3 and TRBJ2-6, with a weak D call TRBD2 (5 bases). The V gene lost 8 bases and the J gene lost 0 bases, with 14 bases spanning the gap. Germline lookup yields CDR1 ENHRY and CDR2 SYGVKD. The length of the CDR3 is 16 residues. CDR3 protein: CAIPSTSRSGANVLTF. DNA of the CDR3: TGTGCCATCCCTAGCACAAGCCGCTCTGGGGCCAACGTCCTGACTTTC.

This chain connects TRBV5-5 to TRBJ2-3; possibly TRBD2 for D (5 bases). Germline CDR1 is SGHKS and CDR2 is YYEKEE (reference sequence). V was clipped by 2 bases and J by 13 bases, with 14 bases between them. The CDR3 is made up of 12 amino acids. CDR3 sequence (DNA): TGTGCCAGCAGCTTAGTGCTACTAGAGGAGTATTTT. It translates to CASSLVLLEEYF. The full variable domain, completed using reference TRBV5-5 and TRBJ2-3, is DAGVTQSPTHLIKTRGQQVTLRCSPISGHKSVSWYQQVLGQGPQFIFQYYEKEERGRGNFPDRFSARQFPNYSSELNVNALLLGDSALYLCASSLVLLEEYFGPGTRLTVL.

The rearrangement links TRBV6-5 to TRBJ1-5, with D unresolved. Trimming left V 10 bases short and J 4 bases short, with 20 bases between. Per germline, CDR1 MNHEY and CDR2 SVGAGI. This CDR3 has 15 residues. The CDR3 DNA sequence: TGTGCCACCACAGAGATGAGACGGCTGAATCAGCCCCAGCATTTT. Translation: CATTEMRRLNQPQHF.

The rearrangement uses TRBV5-4 and TRBJ1-2; TRBD1 agrees at 9 bases. This CDR3 contains 14 residues. V lost 3 bases to trimming and J lost 7 bases; unmatched junction nucleotides: 7. Germline V gives CDR1 SGHNT, CDR2 YYREEE (reference sequence). The CDR3 region is CASSSVQGASGYTF. The CDR3, as DNA: TGTGCCAGCAGCTCCGTACAGGGGGCCTCTGGCTACACCTTC.